The 22 T cell receptor beta chains given below trace back to one sample, sequenced in a study of blood T cell repertoires in COVID-19. Assay: immunoSEQ multiplex PCR; the TCRdb copy retains only in-frame clones and omits some. Of a few hundred thousand clones in the sample, less than 95% were seen once. Sequencing was performed on PBMCs or T cells enriched from blood (not recorded which). The receptors derive from a man younger than 35 who had recovered from COVID-19.

About this clone itself: Other DNA sequences in this specimen translate into the identical CDR3. The chain links TRBV27 to TRBJ1-5; D is ambiguous. The ends were cut back, 0 bases at V and 2 bases at J, with 8 bases in the middle. Germline assignment: CDR1 MNHEY and CDR2 SMNVEV (reference sequence). The CDR3 contains 15 residues. CDR3 DNA sequence: TGTGCCAGCAGTTTATCGACGGAGGGCAATCAGCCCCAGCATTTT. This encodes CASSLSTEGNQPQHF.

This chain connects TRBV28 to TRBJ1-2; D gene uncertain. CDR3 length: 13 residues. V gave up 2 bases and J gave up 3 bases, with 7 bases separating them. The germline gives CDR1 MDHEN, CDR2 SYDVKM. CDR3 nucleotides: TGTGCCAGCAGTTTAAATCCGGACTATGGCTACACCTTC. It specifies CASSLNPDYGYTF.

This clone was observed a few times. This rearrangement joins TRBV29-1 to TRBJ2-2; no firm D call. Germline V gene lookup returns CDR1 SQVTM and CDR2 ANQGSEA. Between the trimmed V and J ends, which lost 8 bases and 6 bases, there was a span of 16 bases. This CDR3 spans 13 amino acids. CDR3 sequence: CSYQEVVSGELFF. The CDR3 DNA is TGCAGCTACCAAGAGGTAGTCTCCGGGGAGCTGTTTTTT.

The chain couples TRBV5-1 to TRBJ1-2, with TRBD1 as a possible D gene (6 bases). The V and J ends lost 4 bases and 4 bases respectively, with 11 bases between them. The CDR3 extends over 13 amino acids. Per germline, CDR1 SGHRS and CDR2 YFSETQ. In DNA, the CDR3 is TGCGCCAGCAGCGGAGGACAGCTCTATGGCTACACCTTC. Translated, it gives CASSGGQLYGYTF.

The V gene is TRBV19, the J gene TRBJ1-6; D might be TRBD1 (6 bases). This CDR3 is built from 14 residues. Trimming cost V 2 bases and J 8 bases, with 10 bases left between them. Germline V gives CDR1 LNHDA, CDR2 SQIVND (reference sequence). The CDR3: CASSILGADSPLHF. CDR3 nucleotides: TGTGCCAGTAGTATATTGGGGGCGGATTCACCCCTCCACTTT.

The chain links TRBV27 to TRBJ2-2, with 7 bases matching TRBD2. Germline V lookup: CDR1 MNHEY, CDR2 SMNVEV (reference sequence). The V gene end was trimmed by 7 bases and the J gene end by 5 bases; junction bases not matched to a gene: 7. The CDR3 is 14 residues long. CDR3 nucleotides: TGTGCCAGCAAACTAGCGCAACTTACCGGGGAGCTGTTTTTT. It translates to CASKLAQLTGELFF.

This clone was seen only once. V and J are TRBV7-9 and TRBJ2-1; 7 bases match TRBD2. This CDR3 comprises 13 residues. Germline-derived CDR1 and CDR2 are SEHNR and FQNEAQ (reference sequence). J was trimmed by 13 bases and V by 2 bases; bases with no gene match: 8. CDR3 coding DNA: TGTGCCAGCAGCTTACGGTCTAGCGGAATACAGTTCTTC. Translation gives CASSLRSSGIQFF. Filled out from reference TRBV7-9 and TRBJ2-1, the complete variable domain reads DTGVSQNPRHKITKRGQNVTFRCDPISEHNRLYWYRQTLGQGPEFLTYFQNEAQLEKSRLLSDRFSAERPKGSFSTLEIQRTEQGDSAMYLCASSLRSSGIQFFGPGTRLTVL.

The chain is built from TRBV9 and TRBJ2-1, with 9 bases matching TRBD2. There are 15 residues in the CDR3. Germline CDR1 reads SGDLS; CDR2 reads YYNGEE. Germline trimming cut 0 bases from V and 6 bases from J; bases unmatched to any gene: 4. The CDR3 nucleotides are TGTGCCAGCAGCGTAGCGCGGGAGGGGTTCAATGAGCAGTTCTTC. This translates into CASSVAREGFNEQFF.

This rearrangement joins TRBV7-3 to TRBJ2-2, with D tentatively TRBD2 (5 bases). The CDR3 length is 16 residues. CDR1 is SGHTA, CDR2 FQGTGA, per germline. V gave up 1 base and J gave up 3 bases, with 12 bases separating them. CDR3 residues: CASSLNPGRDTGELFF. CDR3 DNA sequence: TGTGCCAGCAGCTTAAATCCGGGAAGGGACACCGGGGAGCTGTTTTTT. The full variable domain, with the rest looked up from reference TRBV7-3 and TRBJ2-2, is GAGVSQTPSNKVTEKGKYVELRCDPISGHTALYWYRQSLGQGPEFLIYFQGTGAADDSGLPNDRFFAVRPEGSVSTLKIQRTERGDSAVYLCASSLNPGRDTGELFFGEGSRLTVL.

This clone came up once. The chain carries TRBV6-5 and TRBJ1-2, with TRBD1 identical over 8 bases. The CDR3 totals 14 residues. The junction had 5 bases not matched to a gene; V was cut back by 0 bases and J by 8 bases. Germline V CDR1 and CDR2: MNHEY, SVGAGI. The CDR3 loop reads CASSYSAGGNGYTF. CDR3 sequence (DNA): TGTGCCAGCAGTTACTCGGCAGGGGGCAACGGCTACACCTTC.

This chain links TRBV7-3 with TRBJ2-1; 9 bases are a match to TRBD2. Trimming cost V 4 bases and J 2 bases; bases outside gene matches: 3. The CDR3 has 15 amino acids. CDR1 is SGHTA and CDR2 is FQGTGA in the germline V gene. CDR3 residues: CASSSTSGAYNEQFF. Here the CDR3 DNA reads TGTGCCAGCAGCTCGACTAGCGGAGCCTACAATGAGCAGTTCTTC.

The V and J genes are TRBV28 and TRBJ1-5; unclear D gene. The CDR3 sequence is 12 residues long. Trimming pared 3 bases from V and 7 bases from J, leaving 7 bases between. Germline CDR1 is MDHEN and CDR2 is SYDVKM. The CDR3 nucleotides read TGTGCCAGCAGTTTCCGCAGGCAGCCCCAGCATTTT. This sequence encodes CASSFRRQPQHF.

The V call is TRBV19, the J call TRBJ2-3; the match to TRBD2 covers 14 bases. CDR1 is LNHDA, CDR2 SQIVND, per germline (reference sequence). V gave up 1 base and J gave up 3 bases; unmatched junction bases: 6. The CDR3 spans 18 residues. The CDR3 coding sequence is TGTGCCAGTAGTATAGCTGGGACTAGCGGGGGAAATACAGATACGCAGTATTTT. This codes for CASSIAGTSGGNTDTQYF.

J is TRBJ1-1 and V is TRBV6-1; weak D call: TRBD1 (5 bases). Between the trimmed V and J ends, which lost 0 bases and 0 bases, there was a span of 8 bases. This CDR3 contains 15 residues. The germline V gene encodes CDR1 MNHNS and CDR2 SASEGT. In nucleotides, the CDR3 is TGTGCCAGCAGTGAAGCTGGACAAATGAACACTGAAGCTTTCTTT. It yields the protein CASSEAGQMNTEAFF.

At least ten counts were recorded for this clone. V and J are TRBV29-1 and TRBJ2-7; the D gene is possibly TRBD2 (7 bases). The CDR3 sequence is 12 residues long. V shed 4 bases and J shed 5 bases, with 12 bases lying between them. Per germline, CDR1 SQVTM and CDR2 ANQGSEA. The CDR3 protein is CSVGGGPNEQYF. Here the CDR3 DNA reads TGCAGCGTTGGCGGGGGCCCCAACGAGCAGTACTTC.

V gene TRBV5-1 combines with J gene TRBJ2-5; perhaps TRBD1 as D (5 bases). V was cut by 2 bases and J by 9 bases, with 23 bases left in between. This CDR3 has 16 amino acids. Germline V lookup: CDR1 SGHRS, CDR2 YFSETQ. In DNA form, the CDR3 reads TGCGCCAGCAGCTTCCAGCCAGGACAATCCGTAATGCCCCAGTACTTC. This translates into CASSFQPGQSVMPQYF.

The chain joins TRBV5-6 to TRBJ1-1; TRBD1 matches 7 bases. Germline-derived CDR1 and CDR2 are SGHDT and YYEEEE. V trimming: 3 bases; J trimming: 7 bases; junction bases outside the gene matches: 3. The CDR3 has 12 amino acids. The CDR3 spells CASSYRDSEAFF. As DNA, the CDR3 is TGTGCCAGCAGCTATCGGGACAGTGAAGCTTTCTTT.

This clone is a singleton in its sample. The same CDR3 can be traced to other DNA sequences in this sample. This chain connects TRBV5-4 to TRBJ1-1, with 7 bases identical to TRBD1. The CDR3 has 15 residues. The germline V gene encodes CDR1 SGHNT and CDR2 YYREEE (reference sequence). J was trimmed by 1 base and V by 3 bases; bases with no gene match: 6. The CDR3 reads CASSWTGTANTEAFF. The CDR3 DNA is TGTGCCAGCAGCTGGACCGGGACAGCGAACACTGAAGCTTTCTTT.

The CDR3 sequence: CASSPQGRGNDGYTF. In DNA, the CDR3 is TGTGCCAGCAGTCCCCAGGGGAGGGGGAACGATGGCTACACCTTC. The V call is TRBV28, the J call TRBJ1-2; maybe TRBD1 (6 bases). The CDR3 sequence is 15 residues long. Germline CDR1 MDHEN, CDR2 SYDVKM. V lost 5 bases to trimming and J lost 6 bases, with 19 bases between them.

This chain joins TRBV6-5 and TRBJ1-1, with a possible D match to TRBD1 (6 bases). CDR3 length: 15 amino acids. The germline V gene encodes CDR1 MNHEY and CDR2 SVGAGI. V shed 2 bases and J shed 0 bases, with 10 bases lying between them. CDR3 protein: CASSYDQGMNTEAFF. DNA of the CDR3: TGTGCCAGCAGTTACGACCAGGGGATGAACACTGAAGCTTTCTTT.

The genes are TRBV9 and TRBJ2-1; 8 bases are a match to TRBD2. CDR1 SGDLS and CDR2 YYNGEE come from the germline V gene. There are 16 residues in the CDR3. Unmatched junction bases numbered 8, after V lost 4 bases and J lost 2 bases. CDR3 nucleotides: TGTGCCAGCAGCCCCCGCCCAGCGGGAGCCTACAATGAGCAGTTCTTC. It encodes CASSPRPAGAYNEQFF.

In its sample, this clone was seen once. The chain carries TRBV19 and TRBJ1-5, with 7 bases aligning to TRBD1. The V gene end was trimmed by 1 base and the J gene end by 5 bases; junction bases not matched to a gene: 5. The germline V gene encodes CDR1 LNHDA and CDR2 SQIVND (reference sequence). The CDR3 spans 15 residues. The CDR3 here is CASSIARTGYQPQHF. DNA for the CDR3: TGTGCCAGTAGTATAGCAAGGACAGGTTATCAGCCCCAGCATTTT.